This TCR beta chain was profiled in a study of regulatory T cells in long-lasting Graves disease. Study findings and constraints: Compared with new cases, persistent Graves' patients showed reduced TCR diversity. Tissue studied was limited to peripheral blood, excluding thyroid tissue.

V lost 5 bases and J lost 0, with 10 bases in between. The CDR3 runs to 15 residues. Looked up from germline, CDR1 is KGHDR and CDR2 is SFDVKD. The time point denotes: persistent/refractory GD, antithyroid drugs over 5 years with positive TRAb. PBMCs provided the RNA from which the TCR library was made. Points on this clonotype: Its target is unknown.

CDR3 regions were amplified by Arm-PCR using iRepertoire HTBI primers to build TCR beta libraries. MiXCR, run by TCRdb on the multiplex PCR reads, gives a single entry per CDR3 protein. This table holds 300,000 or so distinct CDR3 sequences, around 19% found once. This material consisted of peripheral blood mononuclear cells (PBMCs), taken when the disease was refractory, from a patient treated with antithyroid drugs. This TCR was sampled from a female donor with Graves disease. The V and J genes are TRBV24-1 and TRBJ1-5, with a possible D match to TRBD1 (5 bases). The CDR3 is CATSARGYSNQPQHF. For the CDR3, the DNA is TGTGCCACCAGTGCAAGGGGTTATAGCAATCAGCCCCAGCATTTT.